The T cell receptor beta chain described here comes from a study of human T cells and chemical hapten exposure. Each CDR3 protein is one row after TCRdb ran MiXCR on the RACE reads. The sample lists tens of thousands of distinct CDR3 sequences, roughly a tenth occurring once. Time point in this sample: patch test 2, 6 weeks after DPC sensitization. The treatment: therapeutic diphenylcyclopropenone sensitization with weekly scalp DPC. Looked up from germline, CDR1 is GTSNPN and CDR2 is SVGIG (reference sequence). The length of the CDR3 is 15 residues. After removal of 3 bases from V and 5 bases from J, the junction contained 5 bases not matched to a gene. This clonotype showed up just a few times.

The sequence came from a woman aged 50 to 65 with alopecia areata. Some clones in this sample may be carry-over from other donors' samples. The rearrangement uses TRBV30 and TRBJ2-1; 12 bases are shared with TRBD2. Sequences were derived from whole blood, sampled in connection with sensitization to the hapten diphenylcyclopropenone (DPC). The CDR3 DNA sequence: TGTGCCTGGAGGAGGACTAGCGGGGTTAACAATGAGCAGTTCTTC. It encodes CAWRRTSGVNNEQFF.